Each of the 14 T cell receptor beta chains below was sequenced from the same sample in a study of CD8 T cells in ankylosing spondylitis. TCRdb fed the 5' RACE reads into MiXCR, producing one record per CDR3 protein. The data show just over 300,000 distinct CDR3 sequences, about 20% seen once. The sequencing input was blood, either unsorted or a sorted T cell fraction (not recorded which). Source of these receptors: a female donor with ankylosing spondylitis or in good health (not recorded which).

A few counts support this clonotype. This rearrangement joins TRBV11-2 to TRBJ2-5, with D tentatively TRBD1 (6 bases). The CDR3 covers 18 residues. CDR1 is SGHAT and CDR2 is FQNNGV in the germline V gene. V shed 2 bases and J shed 3 bases, with 22 bases lying between them. The CDR3 DNA sequence: TGTGCCAGCAGCTTATTGTTGGGGGCGACCTCCGGGAAAGAGACCCAGTACTTC. It is translated as CASSLLLGATSGKETQYF.

This clonotype turned up a few times. J is TRBJ2-7 and V is TRBV12-3 or TRBV12-4, with 13 bases lining up with TRBD2. V shed 4 bases, J shed 6 bases, and the junction held 6 bases outside the gene matches. The CDR3 is 15 amino acids. The CDR3, as DNA: TGTGCCAGCAGTTGGACTAGCGGGAGTTCGTCCGAGCAGTACTTC. It yields the protein CASSWTSGSSSEQYF.

The chain links TRBV18 to TRBJ1-2; maybe TRBD1 (6 bases). The V gene's germline CDR1 is KGHSH and CDR2 LQKENI. Trimming took 4 bases from V and 2 from J, leaving 11 bases between them. This CDR3 is built from 14 residues. Written as DNA, the CDR3 is TGTGCCAGCTCACTAAACAGGGTAAACTATGGCTACACCTTC. Translating gives CASSLNRVNYGYTF. Combining the CDR3 with reference TRBV18 and TRBJ1-2 gives the whole variable domain NAGVMQNPRHLVRRRGQEARLRCSPMKGHSHVYWYRQLPEEGLKFMVYLQKENIIDESGMPKERFSAEFPKEGPSILRIQQVVRGDSAAYFCASSLNRVNYGYTFGSGTRLTVV.

The chain employs TRBV7-8 and TRBJ2-4; D gene ambiguous. The CDR3 loop spans 15 amino acids. V dropped 1 base and J dropped 5 bases, with 12 bases sitting between them. Germline V gene lookup returns CDR1 SGHVS and CDR2 FQNEAQ. The CDR3 is CASSLDALWQNIQYF. The CDR3 region has the DNA TGTGCCAGCAGCTTAGATGCCTTGTGGCAAAACATTCAGTACTTC.

This clonotype has ten or more counts. V and J are TRBV29-1 and TRBJ2-7; D remains unclear. The V gene lost 2 bases and the J gene lost 5 bases, with 7 bases spanning the gap. The CDR3 has 11 amino acids. Germline values: CDR1 SQVTM, CDR2 ANQGSEA. The CDR3 DNA follows: TGCAGCGTTGAACAGACCCACGAGCAGTACTTC. It encodes CSVEQTHEQYF.

In this sample, this clonotype turned up many times. The rearrangement uses TRBV6-1 and TRBJ1-2; TRBD1 matches at 8 bases. The germline gives CDR1 MNHNS, CDR2 SASEGT. Unmatched junction bases numbered 7, after V lost 5 bases and J lost 8 bases. The CDR3 has 13 residues. The CDR3 spells CASSRTGLKGYTF. The DNA for the CDR3 is TGTGCCAGCAGTCGGACAGGGTTGAAGGGCTACACCTTC.

This sequence joins TRBV7-8 and TRBJ2-1; D not resolved. This CDR3 has 15 amino acids. Trimming removed 6 bases at V and 1 base at J, with 13 bases between. The germline CDR1 and CDR2 sequences are SGHVS and FQNEAQ. The CDR3 DNA is TGTGCCAGCAGATCCACTGGGGTTTCCTACAATGAGCAGTTCTTC. This encodes CASRSTGVSYNEQFF.

The table lists this clonotype with many counts. The rearrangement joins TRBV10-2 to TRBJ2-2; possible D gene TRBD2, 5 bases. The CDR3 has 15 amino acids. Between the trimmed V and J ends, which lost 6 bases and 4 bases, there was a span of 15 bases. Germline V gives CDR1 WSHSY, CDR2 SAAADI. The CDR3 DNA sequence: TGCGCCAGCAGGACGGCGAGGGAGTTCACCGGGGAGCTGTTTTTT. This gives the protein CASRTAREFTGELFF.

This chain connects TRBV4-3 to TRBJ2-5; no clear D. CDR3 length: 15 residues. Germline-derived CDR1 and CDR2 are LGHNA and YSLEER. Between the trimmed V and J ends, which lost 4 bases and 2 bases, there was a span of 14 bases. The CDR3 loop is CASSPLGIPQETQYF. As DNA, the CDR3 is TGCGCCAGCAGCCCATTAGGAATCCCTCAAGAGACCCAGTACTTC.

This sequence joins TRBV24-1 and TRBJ2-1; D remains ambiguous. CDR3 size: 13 residues. V lost 4 bases and J 8 bases, leaving 11 bases between the germline ends. The germline V gene encodes CDR1 KGHDR and CDR2 SFDVKD. Here the CDR3 DNA reads TGTGCCACCAGTGACCCCCACGATGATGAGCAGTTCTTC. This sequence encodes CATSDPHDDEQFF.

This clonotype was recorded a few times. The J gene is TRBJ2-4, the V gene TRBV20-1; D perhaps matches TRBD1 (6 bases). V was trimmed by 6 bases and J by 0 bases, leaving 15 bases between them. CDR3 length: 15 amino acids. Germline CDR1 and CDR2: DFQATT and SNEGSKA (reference sequence). CDR3 sequence (DNA): TGCAGTGCAACTACAGGGATCCTAGCCAAAAACATTCAGTACTTC. It specifies CSATTGILAKNIQYF.

On this clonotype: A much more abundant neighbour one base away suggests this may be a read error. V is TRBV28 and J is TRBJ2-1; D is unclear. The V gene lost 3 bases and the J gene lost 0 bases, with 3 bases spanning the gap. CDR1 MDHEN and CDR2 SYDVKM come from the germline V gene. The CDR3 has 13 amino acids. The CDR3: CASSLVSYNEQFF. The CDR3 DNA is TGTGCCAGCAGTTTGGTCTCCTACAATGAGCAGTTCTTC. The full variable domain, with the rest looked up from reference TRBV28 and TRBJ2-1, is DVKVTQSSRYLVKRTGEKVFLECVQDMDHENMFWYRQDPGLGLRLIYFSYDVKMKEKGDIPEGYSVSREKKERFSLILESASTNQTSMYLCASSLVSYNEQFFGPGTRLTVL.

V is TRBV20-1 and J is TRBJ2-6; 8 nucleotides match TRBD2. CDR3 size: 20 residues. J gave up 0 bases and V 1 base, and 14 bases lay outside the gene matches. Germline CDR1 is DFQATT and CDR2 is SNEGSKA (reference sequence). The CDR3 sequence is CSARVWSGSSRDSGANVLTF. DNA for the CDR3: TGCAGTGCTAGAGTCTGGAGCGGGAGCTCAAGGGACTCTGGGGCCAACGTCCTGACTTTC.

A few counts support this clonotype. The gene calls are TRBV4-3 and TRBJ2-7; no reliable D call. CDR3 size: 13 residues. Trimming removed 1 base from V and 1 base from J, with 5 bases in between. Germline assignment: CDR1 LGHNA and CDR2 YSLEER. CDR3 bases: TGCGCCAGCAGCCAAGCAGCATCCTACGAGCAGTACTTC. Encoded protein: CASSQAASYEQYF.